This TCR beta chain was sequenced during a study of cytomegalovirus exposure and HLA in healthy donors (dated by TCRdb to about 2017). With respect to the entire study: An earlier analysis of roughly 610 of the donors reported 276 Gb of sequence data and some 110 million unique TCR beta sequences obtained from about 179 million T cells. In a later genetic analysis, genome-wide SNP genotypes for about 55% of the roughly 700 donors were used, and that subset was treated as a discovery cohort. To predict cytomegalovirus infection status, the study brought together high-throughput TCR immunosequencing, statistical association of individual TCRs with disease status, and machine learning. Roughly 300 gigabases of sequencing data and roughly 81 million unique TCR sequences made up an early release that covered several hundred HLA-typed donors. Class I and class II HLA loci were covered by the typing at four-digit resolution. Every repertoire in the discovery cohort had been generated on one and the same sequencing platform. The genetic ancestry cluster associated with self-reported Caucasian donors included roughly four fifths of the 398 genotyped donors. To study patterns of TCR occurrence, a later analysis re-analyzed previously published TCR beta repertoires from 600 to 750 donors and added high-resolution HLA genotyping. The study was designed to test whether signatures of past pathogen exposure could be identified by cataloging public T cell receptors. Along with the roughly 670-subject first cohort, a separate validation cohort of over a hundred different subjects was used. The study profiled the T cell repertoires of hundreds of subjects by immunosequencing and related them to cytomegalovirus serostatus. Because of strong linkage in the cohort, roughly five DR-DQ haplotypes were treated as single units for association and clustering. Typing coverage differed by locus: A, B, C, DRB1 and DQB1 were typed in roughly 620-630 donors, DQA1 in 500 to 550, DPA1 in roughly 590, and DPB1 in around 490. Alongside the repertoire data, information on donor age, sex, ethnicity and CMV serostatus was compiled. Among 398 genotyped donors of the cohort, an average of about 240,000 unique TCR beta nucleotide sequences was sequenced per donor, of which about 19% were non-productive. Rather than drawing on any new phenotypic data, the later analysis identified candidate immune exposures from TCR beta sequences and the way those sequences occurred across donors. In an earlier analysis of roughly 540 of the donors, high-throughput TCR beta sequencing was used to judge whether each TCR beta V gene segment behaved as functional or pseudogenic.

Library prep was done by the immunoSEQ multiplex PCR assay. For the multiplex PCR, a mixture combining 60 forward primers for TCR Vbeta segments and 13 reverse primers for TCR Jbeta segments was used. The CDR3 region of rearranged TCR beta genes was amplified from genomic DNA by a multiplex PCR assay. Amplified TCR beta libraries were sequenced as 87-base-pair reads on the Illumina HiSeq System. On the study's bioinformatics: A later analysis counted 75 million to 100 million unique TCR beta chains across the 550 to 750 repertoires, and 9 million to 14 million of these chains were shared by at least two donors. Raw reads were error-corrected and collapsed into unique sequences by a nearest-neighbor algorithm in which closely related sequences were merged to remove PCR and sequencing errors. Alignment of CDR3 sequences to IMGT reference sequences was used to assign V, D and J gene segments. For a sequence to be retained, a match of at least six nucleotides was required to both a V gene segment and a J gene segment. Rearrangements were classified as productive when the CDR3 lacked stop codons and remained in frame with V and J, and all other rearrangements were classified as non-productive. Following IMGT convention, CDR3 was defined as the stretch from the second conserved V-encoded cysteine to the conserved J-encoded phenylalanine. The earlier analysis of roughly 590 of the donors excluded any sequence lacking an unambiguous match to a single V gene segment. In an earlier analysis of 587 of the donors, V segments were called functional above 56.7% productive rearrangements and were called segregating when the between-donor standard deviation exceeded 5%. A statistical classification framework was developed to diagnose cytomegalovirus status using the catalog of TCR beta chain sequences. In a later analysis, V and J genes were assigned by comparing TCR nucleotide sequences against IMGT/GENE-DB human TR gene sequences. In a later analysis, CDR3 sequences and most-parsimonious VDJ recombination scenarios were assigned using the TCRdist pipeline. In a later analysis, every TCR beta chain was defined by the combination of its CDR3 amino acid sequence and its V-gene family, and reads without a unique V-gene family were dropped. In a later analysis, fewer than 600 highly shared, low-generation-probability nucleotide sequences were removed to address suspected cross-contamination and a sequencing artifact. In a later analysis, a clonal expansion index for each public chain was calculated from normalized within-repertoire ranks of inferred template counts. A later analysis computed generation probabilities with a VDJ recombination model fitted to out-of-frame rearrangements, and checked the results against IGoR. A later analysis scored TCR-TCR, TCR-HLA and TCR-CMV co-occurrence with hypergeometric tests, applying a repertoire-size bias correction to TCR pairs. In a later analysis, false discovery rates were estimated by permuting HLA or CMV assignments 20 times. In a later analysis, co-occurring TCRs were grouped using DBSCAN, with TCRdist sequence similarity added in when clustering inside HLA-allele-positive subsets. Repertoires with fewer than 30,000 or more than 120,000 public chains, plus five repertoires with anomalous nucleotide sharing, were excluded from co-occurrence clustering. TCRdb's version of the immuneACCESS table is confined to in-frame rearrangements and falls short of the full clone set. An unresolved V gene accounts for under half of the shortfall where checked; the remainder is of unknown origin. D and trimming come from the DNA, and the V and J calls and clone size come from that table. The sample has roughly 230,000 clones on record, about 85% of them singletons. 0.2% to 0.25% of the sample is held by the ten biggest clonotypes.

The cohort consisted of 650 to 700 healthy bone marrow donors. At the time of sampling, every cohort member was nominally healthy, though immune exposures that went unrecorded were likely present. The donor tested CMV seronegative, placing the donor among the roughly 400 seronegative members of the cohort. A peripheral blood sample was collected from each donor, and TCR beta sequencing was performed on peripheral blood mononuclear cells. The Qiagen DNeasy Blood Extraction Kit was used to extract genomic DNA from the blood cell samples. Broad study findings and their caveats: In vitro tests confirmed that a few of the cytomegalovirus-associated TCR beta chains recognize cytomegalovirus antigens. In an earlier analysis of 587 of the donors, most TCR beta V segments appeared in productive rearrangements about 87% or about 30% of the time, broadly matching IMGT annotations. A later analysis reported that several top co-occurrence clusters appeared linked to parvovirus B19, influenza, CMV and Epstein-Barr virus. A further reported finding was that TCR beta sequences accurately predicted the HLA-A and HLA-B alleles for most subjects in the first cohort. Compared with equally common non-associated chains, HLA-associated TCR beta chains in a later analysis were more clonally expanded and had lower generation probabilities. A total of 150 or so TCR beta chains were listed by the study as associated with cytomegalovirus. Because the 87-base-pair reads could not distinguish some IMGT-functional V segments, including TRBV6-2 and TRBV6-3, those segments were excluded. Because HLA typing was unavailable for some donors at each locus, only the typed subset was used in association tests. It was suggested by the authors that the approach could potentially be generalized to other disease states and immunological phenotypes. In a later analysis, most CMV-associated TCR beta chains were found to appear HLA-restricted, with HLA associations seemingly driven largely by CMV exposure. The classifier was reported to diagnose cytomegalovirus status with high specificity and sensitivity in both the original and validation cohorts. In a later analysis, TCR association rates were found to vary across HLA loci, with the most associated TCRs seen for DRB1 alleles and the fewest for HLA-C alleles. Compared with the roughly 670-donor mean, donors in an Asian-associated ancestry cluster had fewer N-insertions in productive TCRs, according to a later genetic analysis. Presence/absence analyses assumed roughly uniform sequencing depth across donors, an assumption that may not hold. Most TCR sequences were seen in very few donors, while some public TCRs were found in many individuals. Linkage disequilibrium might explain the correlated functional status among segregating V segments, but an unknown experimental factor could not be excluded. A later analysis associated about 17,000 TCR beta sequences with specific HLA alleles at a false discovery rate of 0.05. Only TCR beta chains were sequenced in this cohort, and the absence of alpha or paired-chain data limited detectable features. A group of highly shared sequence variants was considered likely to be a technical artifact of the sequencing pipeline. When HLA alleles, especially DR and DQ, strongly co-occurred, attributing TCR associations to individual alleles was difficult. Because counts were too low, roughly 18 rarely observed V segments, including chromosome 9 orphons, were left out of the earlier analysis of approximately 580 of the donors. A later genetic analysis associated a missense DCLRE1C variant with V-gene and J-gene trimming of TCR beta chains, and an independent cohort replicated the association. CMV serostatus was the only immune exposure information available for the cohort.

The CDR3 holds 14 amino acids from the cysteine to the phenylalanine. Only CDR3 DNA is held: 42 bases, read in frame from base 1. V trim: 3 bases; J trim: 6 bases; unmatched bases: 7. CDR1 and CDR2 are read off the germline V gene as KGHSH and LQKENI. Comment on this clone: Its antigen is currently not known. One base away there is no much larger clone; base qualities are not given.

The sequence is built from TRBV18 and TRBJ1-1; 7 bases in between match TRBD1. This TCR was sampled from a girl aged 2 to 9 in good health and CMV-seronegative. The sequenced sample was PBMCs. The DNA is TGTGCCAGCTCACCCCGACAGGGTAGGTCTGAAGCTTTCTTT. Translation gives CASSPRQGRSEAFF.